This T cell receptor beta chain was sequenced for a study of identical twins. Study-wide points: Cross-sectional statistical analysis was relied on for the conclusions, without the same donors being followed. Cord blood beta clonotypes present at high abundance carried fewer insertions; no such pattern appeared in memory repertoires.

The CDR3 contains 13 residues. The V segment lost 5 bases and the J segment 9 bases; nucleotides outside the gene matches: 7. Of note for this clonotype: Its antigen is undetermined.

Healthy Caucasians supplied all donations. From the 5' RACE reads, TCRdb called clonotypes with MiXCR, one entry per CDR3 protein. The sample has roughly 1.6 million distinct CDR3 sequences, roughly 35% seen once. Sequencing used cord blood. The receptor was isolated from a newborn girl in good health. This chain connects TRBV12-3 or TRBV12-4 to TRBJ2-7; 10 bases line up with TRBD2. CDR3: CASSEPGTSAQYF. In DNA, the CDR3 is TGTGCCAGCAGTGAACCAGGGACTAGCGCGCAGTACTTC.